This T cell receptor (beta chain) was captured by sequencing in a study of Ad26.COV2.S vaccination and SARS-CoV-2 variants. Study-level information: Donor allocation was to the COV1001 Ad26.COV2.S trial arm. Once, or twice with 56 days between doses, Ad26.COV2.S was given intramuscularly. Findings and caveats of the study: Total T cell responses, in the TCR breadth and depth analyses, may have been underestimated.

This clone came up once. What it recognizes is unknown. Sequencing was performed with immunoSEQ multiplex PCR; in TCRdb, only in-frame clones are kept and a portion is missing. The sample lists 350,000 to 500,000 clones, 80% to 95% occurring once. The CDR3 sequence is 16 residues long. Germline V gene lookup returns CDR1 SGHDT and CDR2 YYEEEE. After removal of 7 bases from V and 5 bases from J, the junction contained 12 bases not matched to a gene. Indicated treatment: some 20 received Ad26.COV2.S at low or high dose, single or two shots; several received placebo; per-sample allocation not given. Day 63 after the first vaccine or placebo injection was the time point for sampling.

The sequencing here drew on peripheral blood, taken in a trial of Ad26.COV2.S vaccine versus placebo. This sequence originates from a person aged 18-60 years who received the Ad26.COV2.S COVID-19 vaccine or a placebo. This chain joins TRBV5-6 and TRBJ2-5; 12 bases map to TRBD2. Here the CDR3 DNA reads TGTGCCAGCGCTCGACCCAGGCTAGCGGGAGGGGAGACCCAGTACTTC. Its protein product is CASARPRLAGGETQYF.